This entry concerns a single TCR beta chain. Its target is unknown. The sample originates from a study of cytomegalovirus exposure and HLA in healthy donors. Overall study findings and caveats: One cluster of highly shared sequence variants probably arose as a sequencing artifact. Reported results showed that the classifier diagnosed cytomegalovirus status with high specificity and sensitivity. One variant, a missense change in DCLRE1C, was linked in a later analysis to TCR beta V- and J-gene trimming.

CDR1 and CDR2 (germline): MNHNS, SASEGT. J gave up 3 bases and V 2 bases, and 15 bases lay outside the gene matches. This CDR3 has 18 residues. Primers for the PCR totalled 60 Vbeta and 13 Jbeta. TCRdb keeps only in-frame clones here, not all; method: immunoSEQ multiplex PCR. The repertoire shows tens of thousands of clones; the top ten hold roughly an eighth. The chain combines TRBV6-1 with TRBJ2-5, with TRBD2 identical over 7 bases. This sequence originates from a woman aged 25 to 39 in good health and CMV-seropositive. Material: PBMCs. The CDR3 protein is CASSERWFGGRVKETQYF. As DNA, the CDR3 is TGTGCCAGCAGTGAAAGATGGTTCGGGGGGAGAGTCAAAGAGACCCAGTACTTC.